These 8 T cell receptor beta chains were all obtained from the same sample, sequenced in a study of identical twins. Via MiXCR, TCRdb re-called the 5' RACE reads, giving one row per CDR3 protein. The sample carries roughly 470,000 distinct CDR3 sequences, about 13% recorded once. The sample was also reused in another study, on yellow fever vaccine responses in identical twins.

The sequenced sample consisted of CD4+ T cells sorted from blood. Receptor source: a woman aged 18 to 35 in good health.

V usage is TRBV18 and J usage is TRBJ2-1; D unresolved. V shed 6 bases and J shed 8 bases, with 14 bases lying between them. In germline, CDR1 is KGHSH, CDR2 LQKENI. The CDR3 is 13 residues long. CDR3 sequence reads: CASSPSRVDEQFF. Written as DNA, the CDR3 is TGTGCCAGCTCGCCATCTCGGGTGGATGAGCAGTTCTTC.

The genes are TRBV6-4 and TRBJ2-3, with D possibly TRBD2 on 5 matching bases. The CDR3 consists of 14 residues. Trimming cost V 9 bases and J 0 bases, with 13 bases left between them. Germline V gene data show CDR1 as MRHNA and CDR2 as SNTAGT. For the CDR3, the DNA is TGTGCCAGTGATATGACTACTAGCACAGATACGCAGTATTTT. Its translation: CASDMTTSTDTQYF.

Only a few counts were recorded for this clonotype. The chain carries TRBV20-1 and TRBJ2-1; TRBD2 matches 13 bases. Germline CDR1 is DFQATT and CDR2 is SNEGSKA (reference sequence). V lost 2 bases and J lost 2; bases outside the gene matches: 12. The CDR3 consists of 19 residues. CDR3 coding DNA: TGCAGTGCTAGACCCACTAGCGGGGGGGCCTCAAGGACCTACAATGAGCAGTTCTTC. It encodes CSARPTSGGASRTYNEQFF.

The chain has TRBV6-1 and TRBJ2-7; 10 nucleotides agree with TRBD1. The CDR3 runs to 14 residues. The ends lost 7 bases at V and 1 base at J; junction bases unmatched: 4. From germline, CDR1 is MNHNS and CDR2 SASEGT. CDR3 sequence: CASNRDRGSYEQYF. In DNA, the CDR3 is TGTGCCAGCAACCGGGACAGGGGTTCCTACGAGCAGTACTTC.

This clonotype was seen a few times. The V gene is TRBV6-1, the J gene TRBJ2-1; 11 nucleotides line up with TRBD1. Germline lookup yields CDR1 MNHNS and CDR2 SASEGT. CDR3 length equals 16 residues. The V and J ends lost 5 bases and 7 bases, in that order; junction bases with no gene match: 10. The CDR3 sequence: CASSRTGGVVGNEQFF. The CDR3 DNA reads as TGTGCCAGCAGTCGGACAGGGGGCGTGGTGGGGAATGAGCAGTTCTTC.

This clonotype was counted only a few times. The chain uses TRBV27 and TRBJ2-5, with D possibly called TRBD1 or TRBD2 (6 bases each). With 3 bases removed from V and 2 bases from J, the gap between germline ends came to 13 bases. Germline loops: CDR1 MNHEY, CDR2 SMNVEV (reference sequence). This CDR3 comprises 15 residues. The CDR3 loop is CASSLSGAFQETQYF. CDR3 nucleotides: TGTGCCAGCAGTTTGTCGGGGGCGTTTCAAGAGACCCAGTACTTC.

V gene TRBV3-1 combines with J gene TRBJ2-3; unclear D gene. The germline gives CDR1 LGHDT, CDR2 YNNKEL (reference sequence). V was shortened by 3 bases and J by 4 bases, with 5 bases between the two germline ends. The CDR3 has 12 amino acids. CDR3 DNA sequence: TGTGCCAGCAGCCAGATATCAGATACGCAGTATTTT. It translates to CASSQISDTQYF.

Many counts were recorded for this clonotype. As DNA, the CDR3 is TGTGCCAGCAGCCAAGATATTATCCTAGCGGGAGCGCCGAACACCGGGGAGCTGTTTTTT. It specifies CASSQDIILAGAPNTGELFF. V gene TRBV4-2 combines with J gene TRBJ2-2, with TRBD2 matching over 10 bases. The V gene's germline CDR1 is LGHNA and CDR2 YNFKEQ. Trimming removed 0 bases from V and 0 bases from J; junction bases left unmatched: 10. The CDR3 contains 20 residues.